This T cell receptor beta chain stems from a study of shared clonotypes between healthy human individuals. Profiling relied on immunoSEQ multiplex PCR, and the TCRdb table lists in-frame clones only, not all of them. Here the sample spans around 1.1 million clones, more than 75% being singletons. V was trimmed by 1 base and J by 4 bases, leaving 9 bases between them. The CDR3 has 14 residues. The germline gives CDR1 SGHRS, CDR2 YFSETQ. Division of CD4+ cells produced a CD45RA+ naive subset and a CD45RA-negative memory subset. The sequenced material came from memory CD4+ T cells from PBMCs. The sample's subset: CD45RA-negative fraction. This clonotype was sampled from a man between 18 and 35 years old in good health. Some clones in this sample may be carry-over from other donors' samples. The chain carries TRBV5-1 and TRBJ1-3, with D uncertain. The CDR3 nucleotides read TGCGCCAGCAGCTTGTTAGGGTTAGGAAACACCATATATTTT. Translated, it gives CASSLLGLGNTIYF.